This T cell receptor (beta chain) was retrieved from a study of blood T cells in healthy people across ages. Study summary: There was about one barcoded beta molecule captured by template switching per two T cells. Points from the study as a whole: In the absence of known donor CMV status, changes in expanded clonotypes were possibly confounded. Diversity estimated from one million T cells was considered an underestimate.

A second about 7 to 11 cycle PCR used barcoded and J-beta primers. TCRdb passed the 5' RACE reads through MiXCR, listing each CDR3 protein once. The sample consists of approximately 690,000 distinct CDR3 sequences, 40% to 45% of them appearing once. This CDR3 has 16 amino acids. Germline loops: CDR1 ENHRY, CDR2 SYGVKD. Concerning this clonotype: The antigen is undetermined. A junction end diverges from the germline sequence, so it may reflect a read error.

This receptor was identified in a man aged 80 or over in good health. The chain combines TRBV10-3 with TRBJ2-5; D possibly corresponds to TRBD1 (6 bases). Source material: blood. CDR3 in amino acids: CAISDGDMGLVETQYF. For the CDR3, the DNA is TGTGCTATCAGTGATGGGGACATGGGGTTAGTGGAGACCCAGTACTTC.